These T cell receptor beta chains were read from a single sample in a study of blood T cell repertoires in COVID-19. Produced via immunoSEQ multiplex PCR; TCRdb's table is partial and in-frame only. The sample carries about 210,000 clones, almost 85% recorded once. Input material: peripheral blood. The receptors were gathered from a woman in her 70s with COVID-19, enrolled during active disease. Both conserved end residues are part of each CDR3. D genes are given only for firm matches. For some rows the clone size is stated as once, few or many, or as a class when expanded; others skip it.

J | D | size | V | DNA | CDR3
TRBJ1-2 | TRBD1 | . | TRBV7-9 | TGTGCCAGCAGCAGACAGGGGCGGAACTATGGCTACACCTTC | CASSRQGRNYGYTF
TRBJ1-1 | . | . | TRBV18 | TGTGCCAGCTCAGACCTTCGGGGGGCTAACACTGAAGCTTTCTTT | CASSDLRGANTEAFF
TRBJ1-1 | . | . | TRBV24-1 | TGTGCCACCAGGAACTCTTGGAACACTGAAGCTTTCTTT | CATRNSWNTEAFF
TRBJ1-5 | . | . | TRBV2 | TGTGCCAGCAGTGAGCAACCCACAGGGCTGCAGCCCCAGCATTTT | CASSEQPTGLQPQHF
TRBJ2-7 | . | once | TRBV27 | TGTGCCAGCAGCATGGGGGGGCTGAGGGAGCAGTACTTC | CASSMGGLREQYF
TRBJ2-1 | TRBD2 | few | TRBV11-2 | TGTGCCAGCAGCAAACTAGCGGGAGGGACCTACAATGAGCAGTTCTTC | CASSKLAGGTYNEQFF
TRBJ1-1 | . | . | TRBV6-4 | TGTGCCAGCAGTGACGGGCTGGGCACTGAAGCTTTCTTT | CASSDGLGTEAFF
TRBJ2-1 | TRBD2 | many | TRBV18 | TGTGCCAGCTCACCACCGTATGTAGATAGCGGGGGGGCCCGCAATGAGCAGTTCTTC | CASSPPYVDSGGARNEQFF
TRBJ2-1 | . | . | TRBV6-4 | TGTGCCAGCAGTCAGACTAAGAACTCCTACAATGAGCAGTTCTTC | CASSQTKNSYNEQFF
TRBJ2-3 | TRBD2 | . | TRBV9 | TGTGCCAGCAGCGCTAGCGGGGGAACTAGCACAGATACGCAGTATTTT | CASSASGGTSTDTQYF
TRBJ2-3 | . | . | TRBV11-3 | TGTGCCAGCAGCTCCCGCCAGGGCACAGATACGCAGTATTTT | CASSSRQGTDTQYF
TRBJ1-5 | TRBD1 | . | TRBV6-2/TRBV6-3 | TGTGCCAGCAGTTATCGACAGGGGGGAGGTCAGCCCCAGCATTTT | CASSYRQGGGQPQHF
TRBJ1-5 | . | . | TRBV7-2 | TGTGCCAGCAGCTTAGAGGCGGCAGAATATCAGCCCCAGCATTTT | CASSLEAAEYQPQHF
TRBJ1-1 | . | . | TRBV6-5 | TGTGCCAGCAGTCAACAGGGTACCTCTGAAGCTTTCTTT | CASSQQGTSEAFF
TRBJ1-2 | TRBD1 | . | TRBV3-1/TRBV3-2 | TGTGCCAGCAGAAACTCCGGGACAGCTAACTATGGCTACACCTTC | CASRNSGTANYGYTF
TRBJ1-1 | TRBD1 | once | TRBV29-1 | TGCAGCGTTGCCGGGACCGGGACAGGGAGGACTGAAGCTTTCTTT | CSVAGTGTGRTEAFF
TRBJ1-3 | . | . | TRBV7-6 | TGTGCCAGCAGCTTAGTAGGGAGCTCTGGAAACACCATATATTTT | CASSLVGSSGNTIYF
TRBJ1-1 | . | . | TRBV2 | TGTGCCAGCAGTGATGATTTCGCAGGGAACACTGAAGCTTTCTTT | CASSDDFAGNTEAFF
TRBJ1-2 | . | . | TRBV2 | TGTGCCAGCACGCCCACCGGGGGTGGCTACACCTTC | CASTPTGGGYTF
TRBJ1-1 | . | . | TRBV29-1 | TGCAGCGTGGGCCACAGGGACACTGAAGCTTTCTTT | CSVGHRDTEAFF
TRBJ2-5 | . | . | TRBV9 | TGTGCCAGCAGCCCGGCAATAGCCTACCAAGAGACCCAGTACTTC | CASSPAIAYQETQYF
TRBJ1-2 | . | . | TRBV7-6 | TGTGCCAGCAGCTTCACAGGCAACTATGGCTACACCTTC | CASSFTGNYGYTF
TRBJ1-2 | TRBD1 | . | TRBV9 | TGTGCCAGCAGCGAGGGGACAGGGGATGGCTACACCTTC | CASSEGTGDGYTF
TRBJ2-7 | TRBD1 | few | TRBV5-1 | TGCGCCAGCAGCTGGGACAGGGCCTACGAGCAGTACTTC | CASSWDRAYEQYF
TRBJ2-1 | . | once | TRBV5-1 | TGCGCCAGCAGCCCCCTGGAACGGGGAAATTCCTACAATGAGCAGTTCTTC | CASSPLERGNSYNEQFF
TRBJ1-2 | . | once | TRBV4-2 | TGTGCCAGCAGCCAAGATATCCAACAGGGAAGCTATGGCTACACCTTC | CASSQDIQQGSYGYTF
TRBJ1-2 | TRBD1 | . | TRBV29-1 | TGCAGCGTTGAGTCTACAGGGGGCTTGGGCGGCTACACCTTC | CSVESTGGLGGYTF
TRBJ1-1 | TRBD1 | . | TRBV5-1 | TGCGCCAGCAGCTTGGACTACAGACAGGGCATGAACACTGAAGCTTTCTTT | CASSLDYRQGMNTEAFF
TRBJ1-6 | . | . | TRBV19 | TGTGCCAGTAGTCCCGGGTTCGTCTCACCCCTCCACTTT | CASSPGFVSPLHF